The next 26 T cell receptor beta chains were all read from a single sample in a study of blood T cell repertoires in COVID-19 (dated by TCRdb to 2019 to 2021). Library preparation used the immunoSEQ multiplex PCR assay. Held by TCRdb, this immuneACCESS table contains in-frame sequences only and omits some clones. Under half of the omission traces to an unresolved V gene where checked; the cause of the rest is unknown. The sample table shows some 200,000 clones, and approximately 83% are seen once. In total, the top ten clones hold 1.3% of the sample. The source material was peripheral blood. These receptors were collected from a woman in her twenties or thirties with COVID-19, enrolled during active disease.

The chain has TRBV7-9 and TRBJ1-1; 8 bases align to TRBD1. This CDR3 spans 15 amino acids. The trim removed 5 bases at V and 0 bases at J, leaving 5 bases unmatched. CDR1 and CDR2 from the germline V gene are SEHNR and FQNEAQ (reference sequence). CDR3 DNA sequence: TGTGCCAGCAGCCCCGACAGGGGAATGAACACTGAAGCTTTCTTT. Residues: CASSPDRGMNTEAFF.

In regard to this clone: This CDR3 is also generated by other DNA sequences in the sample. The rearrangement links TRBV7-2 to TRBJ2-6; 7 bases match TRBD2. The germline gives CDR1 SGHTA, CDR2 FQGNSA. The CDR3 spans 15 residues. V trimming: 4 bases; J trimming: 0 bases; junction bases outside the gene matches: 0. CDR3 protein: CASSSGGSGANVLTF. The CDR3 coding sequence is TGTGCCAGCAGCTCGGGGGGCTCTGGGGCCAACGTCCTGACTTTC.

For this clone: The junction shows a germline mismatch at one end, possibly a read error. V and J are TRBV5-1 and TRBJ2-3; 7 nucleotides agree with TRBD2. The germline CDR1 and CDR2 sequences are SGHRS and YFSETQ. The length of the CDR3 is 15 residues. This chain's CDR3 is CVSSSGGLITDTQYF. CDR3 sequence (DNA): TGCGTCAGCAGCTCGGGAGGACTTATCACAGATACGCAGTATTTT.

To note about this clone: A junction boundary mismatches the germline segment, possibly from a read error. The chain couples TRBV30 to TRBJ1-1, with D possibly being TRBD1 (5 bases). Germline-derived CDR1 and CDR2 are GTSNPN and SVGIG (reference sequence). The CDR3 loop spans 12 amino acids. For the CDR3, the DNA is TGTGCCTCAGACGGGGGGAACGCTGAAGCTTTCTTT. Translated: CASDGGNAEAFF.

The chain combines TRBV19 with TRBJ1-3; a weak D match, TRBD1 (6 bases). The CDR3 is 15 amino acids. The germline V gene encodes CDR1 LNHDA and CDR2 SQIVND (reference sequence). The V and J ends lost 9 bases and 0 bases respectively, with 15 bases between them. CDR3 sequence: CASALTGPSGNTIYF. The CDR3 nucleotides read TGTGCCAGCGCCTTGACAGGACCCTCTGGAAACACCATATATTTT. Complete variable domain (other parts from reference TRBV19 and TRBJ1-3): DGGITQSPKYLFRKEGQNVTLSCEQNLNHDAMYWYRQDPGQGLRLIYYSQIVNDFQKGDIAEGYSVSREKKESFPLTVTSAQKNPTAFYLCASALTGPSGNTIYFGEGSWLTVV.

In this sample, this clone turned up once. The J gene is TRBJ1-1, the V gene TRBV15, with 9 nucleotides matching TRBD1. The germline V gene encodes CDR1 LNHNV and CDR2 YYDKDF (reference sequence). The length of the CDR3 is 16 residues. J gave up 3 bases and V 0 bases, and 5 bases lay outside the gene matches. The CDR3 region is CATSRDSRTGDTEAFF. CDR3 DNA sequence: TGTGCCACCAGCAGAGATAGCCGGACAGGGGACACTGAAGCTTTCTTT.

This clone appeared once. The chain is built from TRBV3-1 (or the pseudogene TRBV3-2) and TRBJ1-1; D may be TRBD1 (6 bases). The length of the CDR3 is 15 residues. Germline lookup yields CDR1 LGHDT and CDR2 YNNKEL (reference sequence). Between the trimmed V and J ends, which lost 1 base and 4 bases, there was a span of 13 bases. The CDR3 nucleotides are TGTGCCAGCAGCCAAGGCGGGGGGCTTGGCACTGAAGCTTTCTTT. Translated, it gives CASSQGGGLGTEAFF.

The V and J genes are TRBV5-4 and TRBJ1-3; perhaps TRBD1 as D (6 bases). Germline CDR1 is SGHNT and CDR2 is YYREEE (reference sequence). CDR3 length: 15 amino acids. Trimming left V 3 bases short and J 0 bases short, with 10 bases between. The CDR3 here is CASSSDSGSGNTIYF. DNA for the CDR3: TGTGCCAGCAGCTCGGACAGTGGCTCTGGAAACACCATATATTTT.

The gene calls are TRBV9 and TRBJ1-6; the match to TRBD1 covers 8 bases. Germline V CDR1 and CDR2: SGDLS, YYNGEE. The CDR3 contains 15 residues. Germline trimming cut 0 bases from V and 10 bases from J; bases unmatched to any gene: 6. CDR3 in DNA: TGTGCCAGCAGCGTAGTTGGACAGGGAGGCTCACCCCTCCACTTT. Encoded protein: CASSVVGQGGSPLHF.

The chain has TRBV5-5 and TRBJ2-6, with D tentatively TRBD2 (5 bases). The germline V gene has CDR1 SGHKS and CDR2 YYEKEE (reference sequence). The CDR3 contains 17 residues. Trimming removed 1 base from V and 0 bases from J, with 11 bases in between. CDR3 DNA: TGTGCCAGCAGCTTGCGAGGGCGTGGCTCTGGGGCCAACGTCCTGACTTTC. This encodes CASSLRGRGSGANVLTF.

The chain has TRBV4-3 and TRBJ2-3; D may be TRBD2 (5 bases). Trimming took off 1 base at V and 6 bases at J, with 14 bases between the two ends. The CDR3 has 15 residues. The V gene's germline CDR1 is LGHNA and CDR2 YSLEER. Written as DNA, the CDR3 is TGCGCCAGCAGCCAAGGGCTAGCACAAAGCGATACGCAGTATTTT. Residues: CASSQGLAQSDTQYF.

The rearrangement joins TRBV6-6 to TRBJ2-1; 9 nucleotides match TRBD2. Germline loops: CDR1 MNHNY, CDR2 SVGAGI (reference sequence). The trim removed 5 bases at V and 4 bases at J, leaving 21 bases unmatched. The CDR3 runs 20 residues. In nucleotides, the CDR3 is TGTGCCAGCAGTCCTCAGGGGGGTAGCGGGAGTGGCCTGGGTTACAATGAGCAGTTCTTC. This gives the protein CASSPQGGSGSGLGYNEQFF.

The V call is TRBV5-4, the J call TRBJ1-1; 7 positions match TRBD1. This CDR3 region has 19 residues. The V segment lost 4 bases and the J segment 0 bases; nucleotides outside the gene matches: 18. Germline V gene data show CDR1 as SGHNT and CDR2 as YYREEE (reference sequence). This chain's CDR3 is CASSHGTAGPFLMNTEAFF. The CDR3 coding sequence is TGTGCCAGCAGCCACGGGACAGCGGGCCCTTTCCTCATGAACACTGAAGCTTTCTTT.

This clone has only one observation. V and J are TRBV9 and TRBJ2-1; 12 nucleotides match TRBD2. The CDR3 length is 18 residues. Germline V gene lookup returns CDR1 SGDLS and CDR2 YYNGEE. Unmatched junction bases numbered 10, after V lost 0 bases and J lost 6 bases. CDR3 coding DNA: TGTGCCAGCAGCGTAGCTTCCTTGACTAGCGGGAGAAGCAATGAGCAGTTCTTC. Protein: CASSVASLTSGRSNEQFF.

The V call is TRBV2, the J call TRBJ2-3; 9 nucleotides align to TRBD1. With 0 bases clipped from V and 3 bases from J, the junction kept 4 bases outside the gene matches. The germline V gene encodes CDR1 SNHLY and CDR2 FYNNEI. The CDR3 length is 16 residues. CDR3: CASSEALGTGTDTQYF. The DNA for the CDR3 is TGTGCCAGCAGTGAAGCGCTCGGGACAGGGACAGATACGCAGTATTTT.

The chain combines TRBV5-6 with TRBJ2-5, with D possibly TRBD2 on 6 matching bases. CDR1 and CDR2 (germline): SGHDT, YYEEEE. This CDR3 contains 14 residues. The V and J ends lost 4 bases and 3 bases respectively, with 13 bases between them. The CDR3 here is CASSPGLSKETQYF. CDR3 nucleotide sequence: TGTGCCAGCAGCCCAGGACTATCAAAAGAGACCCAGTACTTC.

V and J are TRBV7-2 and TRBJ2-7; a weak D match, TRBD2 (6 bases). From germline, CDR1 is SGHTA and CDR2 FQGNSA. There are 16 residues in the CDR3. V lost 1 base and J 0 bases, leaving 13 bases between the germline ends. CDR3 protein: CASSLDQTGVSYEQYF. CDR3 nucleotide sequence: TGTGCCAGCAGCTTAGATCAAACGGGGGTCTCCTACGAGCAGTACTTC.

This clone was seen more than once but under ten times. This chain joins TRBV9 and TRBJ2-3, with 7 bases that match TRBD2. The CDR3 sequence is 13 residues long. The germline gives CDR1 SGDLS, CDR2 YYNGEE. Germline trimming cut 6 bases from V and 4 bases from J; bases unmatched to any gene: 5. CDR3 amino acids: CASTSGVADTQYF. CDR3 sequence (DNA): TGTGCCAGCACCAGCGGGGTTGCAGATACGCAGTATTTT.

The count of this clone is one. This chain links TRBV14 with TRBJ2-1, with D perhaps matching TRBD1 (6 bases). The ends were cut back, 2 bases at V and 8 bases at J, with 13 bases in the middle. Per the germline V gene, CDR1 is SGHDN and CDR2 is FVKESK. The CDR3 runs 14 residues. The CDR3 spells CASSQSNREHEQFF. The DNA for the CDR3 is TGTGCCAGCAGCCAATCTAACAGGGAGCATGAGCAGTTCTTC.

In its sample, this clone was seen a few times. This rearrangement joins TRBV7-9 to TRBJ1-1, with D uncertain. Germline V lookup: CDR1 SEHNR, CDR2 FQNEAQ (reference sequence). V lost 6 bases and J lost 2, with 10 bases in between. CDR3 size: 13 residues. The CDR3 region is CASRDSGNTEAFF. CDR3 nucleotides: TGTGCCAGCAGGGACTCCGGAAACACTGAAGCTTTCTTT.

V usage is TRBV3-1 (or the pseudogene TRBV3-2) and J usage is TRBJ2-1; TRBD1 is a possible D gene (5 bases). Germline lookup yields CDR1 LGHDT and CDR2 YNNKEL (reference sequence). The V end was cut by 5 bases, the J end by 7 bases, with 15 bases between. The CDR3 loop spans 14 amino acids. CDR3 residues: CASSTAGQKNEQFF. CDR3 bases: TGTGCCAGCAGCACCGCCGGACAAAAGAATGAGCAGTTCTTC.

The chain uses TRBV4-3 and TRBJ1-4, with 7 nucleotides matching TRBD1. This CDR3 is built from 17 residues. V shed 0 bases, J shed 7 bases, and the junction held 11 bases outside the gene matches. Germline V gives CDR1 LGHNA, CDR2 YSLEER. The CDR3 region is CASSQERGQRVGEKLFF. For the CDR3, the DNA is TGCGCCAGCAGCCAAGAGCGGGGACAGCGGGTGGGTGAAAAACTGTTTTTT.

The chain uses TRBV5-4 and TRBJ2-3, with 9 bases fitting TRBD2. CDR1 SGHNT and CDR2 YYREEE come from the germline V gene (reference sequence). Trimming cost V 6 bases and J 0 bases; bases outside gene matches: 5. The CDR3 loop spans 15 amino acids. CDR3 region: CASTPLAGSTDTQYF. The CDR3 DNA reads as TGTGCCAGCACTCCCCTAGCGGGGAGCACAGATACGCAGTATTTT.

The chain couples TRBV4-3 to TRBJ2-7, with a tentative D call TRBD2 (7 bases). CDR3 length: 15 residues. The germline CDR1 and CDR2 sequences are LGHNA and YSLEER. V was pared by 3 bases and J by 0 bases, with 12 bases between. The CDR3 sequence is CASSQRGGGSYEQYF. CDR3 bases: TGCGCCAGCAGCCAGAGGGGGGGCGGCTCCTACGAGCAGTACTTC.

The chain uses TRBV6-2 or TRBV6-3 and TRBJ1-2; no firm D call. V lost 2 bases and J 9 bases, leaving 7 bases between the germline ends. This CDR3 comprises 11 residues. Germline CDR1 MNHEY, CDR2 SVGEGT. This CDR3 reads CASSYAGSYTF. The DNA of the CDR3 is TGTGCCAGCAGTTACGCGGGTAGCTACACCTTC.

In this sample, this clone turned up a few times. The V and J genes are TRBV29-1 and TRBJ2-1; D is perhaps TRBD1 (6 bases). In germline, CDR1 is SQVTM, CDR2 ANQGSEA. The V end was cut by 5 bases, the J end by 8 bases, with 13 bases between. This CDR3 comprises 12 residues. Here the CDR3 DNA reads TGCAGCGTTTCCCGGGACACCTATGAGCAGTTCTTC. Its protein is CSVSRDTYEQFF.